The 18 T cell receptor beta chains below come from one sample, sequenced in a study of cytomegalovirus exposure and HLA in healthy donors. The PCR employed 60 Vbeta primers together with 13 Jbeta primers. The data were produced by immunoSEQ multiplex PCR, yet TCRdb's version contains in-frame clones alone and is incomplete. The sample contains 75,000 to 90,000 clones, around 77% of which appear only once. Sequenced material: PBMCs. The receptors here all came from a man over 45 in good health and CMV-seronegative.

This clone showed up just once. The chain recombines TRBV10-3 with TRBJ2-5, with TRBD2 matching 9 bases. With 8 bases clipped from V and 11 bases from J, the junction kept 9 bases outside the gene matches. The V gene's germline CDR1 is ENHRY and CDR2 SYGVKD. The CDR3 runs to 12 residues. The CDR3 DNA is TGTGCCATCGGGCCAGAGCGGGAGGAGCAGTACTTC. It codes for CAIGPEREEQYF.

CDR3 sequence reads: CASSLAGGGPYEQYF. CDR3 nucleotides: TGTGCCAGCAGTTTAGCCGGCGGGGGCCCCTACGAGCAGTACTTC. The rearrangement uses TRBV27 and TRBJ2-7; D may be TRBD2 (7 bases). Deletions cut 2 bases from V and 2 bases from J, with 13 bases between. The CDR3 runs 15 residues. The V gene's germline CDR1 is MNHEY and CDR2 SMNVEV (reference sequence).

The rearrangement uses TRBV4-1 and TRBJ2-2; 10 positions match TRBD2. Germline V lookup: CDR1 MGHRA, CDR2 YSYEKL. The length of the CDR3 is 18 residues. V trimming: 1 base; J trimming: 5 bases; junction bases outside the gene matches: 10. The CDR3 protein is CASSQVVRTSGPTGELFF. CDR3 DNA sequence: TGCGCCAGCAGCCAAGTGGTTCGGACTAGCGGTCCGACCGGGGAGCTGTTTTTT.

CDR3 loop: CASTSQGLTDTQYF. The CDR3 nucleotides are TGTGCCAGCACCTCACAGGGGCTGACAGATACGCAGTATTTT. V and J are TRBV7-9 and TRBJ2-3; 7 bases are a match to TRBD1. The length of the CDR3 is 14 residues. With 7 bases clipped from V and 3 bases from J, the junction kept 7 bases outside the gene matches. CDR1 is SEHNR and CDR2 is FQNEAQ in the germline V gene (reference sequence). Complete variable domain (other parts from reference TRBV7-9 and TRBJ2-3): DTGVSQNPRHKITKRGQNVTFRCDPISEHNRLYWYRQTLGQGPEFLTYFQNEAQLEKSRLLSDRFSAERPKGSFSTLEIQRTEQGDSAMYLCASTSQGLTDTQYFGPGTRLTVL.

The chain joins TRBV12-5 to TRBJ1-1, with 8 bases identical to TRBD1. Germline loops: CDR1 LGHNT, CDR2 FRNRAP. The CDR3 runs to 14 residues. The J segment lost 4 bases and the V segment lost 2 bases, leaving 3 bases of the junction unmatched. The DNA of the CDR3 is TGTGCTAGTGGTTTGCCAGGGGGCGGCACTGAAGCTTTCTTT. This translates into CASGLPGGGTEAFF.

The chain couples TRBV29-1 to TRBJ1-1, with TRBD1 matching over 8 bases. With 7 bases clipped from V and 4 bases from J, the junction kept 8 bases outside the gene matches. CDR3 length: 13 residues. Germline V lookup: CDR1 SQVTM, CDR2 ANQGSEA. CDR3 region: CSARTGTGTEAFF. The CDR3 DNA is TGCAGCGCCCGGACAGGGACGGGCACTGAAGCTTTCTTT.

The chain links TRBV10-3 to TRBJ2-7; 10 bases align to TRBD2. Trimming cost V 0 bases and J 5 bases; bases outside gene matches: 4. The CDR3 runs to 15 residues. Germline CDR1 is ENHRY and CDR2 is SYGVKD. The chain's CDR3 is CAISESTSGVNEQYF. The DNA of the CDR3 is TGTGCCATCAGTGAGTCAACTAGCGGGGTCAACGAGCAGTACTTC.

The V call is TRBV7-9, the J call TRBJ1-3, with 7 bases aligning to TRBD1. With V trimmed by 4 bases and J by 2 bases, 2 bases remained unmatched. Per germline, CDR1 SEHNR and CDR2 FQNEAQ (reference sequence). The CDR3 extends over 14 amino acids. The CDR3 region has the DNA TGTGCCAGCAGCTATGACAGGGCTGGAAACACCATATATTTT. Its translation: CASSYDRAGNTIYF.

This clone was seen repeatedly, ten times or more. Other DNA variants within this sample encode the same CDR3. The chain recombines TRBV5-1 with TRBJ1-5, with 7 nucleotides matching TRBD1. The CDR3 covers 15 residues. In germline, CDR1 is SGHRS, CDR2 YFSETQ. Unmatched junction bases numbered 2, after V lost 0 bases and J lost 2 bases. The CDR3 is CASSLGQGGNQPQHF. The DNA of the CDR3 is TGCGCCAGCAGCTTGGGACAGGGTGGCAATCAGCCCCAGCATTTT.

The CDR3 here is CASSLGVADYGYTF. DNA of the CDR3: TGTGCCAGCAGTCTGGGAGTAGCGGACTATGGCTACACCTTC. V and J are TRBV7-2 and TRBJ1-2; D remains ambiguous. CDR3 size: 14 residues. The germline CDR1 and CDR2 sequences are SGHTA and FQGNSA. Trimming removed 6 bases at V and 3 bases at J, with 14 bases between.

The genes are TRBV14 and TRBJ2-3, with D possibly TRBD1 on 5 matching bases. Per the germline V gene, CDR1 is SGHDN and CDR2 is FVKESK. The V and J ends lost 1 base and 2 bases respectively, with 22 bases between them. The CDR3 runs 19 residues. This CDR3 reads CASSQVSRQSQSLTDTQYF. The CDR3 bases are TGTGCCAGCAGCCAAGTTAGTCGACAGTCCCAATCCCTCACAGATACGCAGTATTTT.

The chain joins TRBV6-6 to TRBJ1-2; 7 nucleotides line up with TRBD1. The CDR3 is 15 residues long. V shed 7 bases, J shed 4 bases, and the junction held 12 bases outside the gene matches. Germline-derived CDR1 and CDR2 are MNHNY and SVGAGI (reference sequence). This CDR3 reads CASTYRQGPRYGYTF. The CDR3 bases are TGTGCCAGCACCTACAGACAGGGACCCCGCTATGGCTACACCTTC.

This rearrangement joins TRBV7-6 to TRBJ2-7, with TRBD1 as a possible D gene (6 bases). CDR1 and CDR2 from the germline V gene are SGHVS and FNYEAQ. V shed 1 base and J shed 3 bases, with 16 bases lying between them. CDR3 size: 16 residues. CDR3 nucleotide sequence: TGTGCCAGCAGCTTAGGAGGGGGAAACAGCTACTACGAGCAGTACTTC. Its translation is CASSLGGGNSYYEQYF.

This clone came up a few times. The chain recombines TRBV4-3 with TRBJ1-3; D remains ambiguous. V was pared by 2 bases and J by 8 bases, with 7 bases between. Per the germline V gene, CDR1 is LGHNA and CDR2 is YSLEER. The CDR3 has 12 residues. CDR3 sequence (DNA): TGCGCCAGCAGCCAAAGCAATTACACCATATATTTT. As protein: CASSQSNYTIYF.

The chain joins TRBV9 to TRBJ2-3; tentative D call: TRBD2 (5 bases). The CDR3 totals 17 residues. Germline V CDR1 and CDR2: SGDLS, YYNGEE. V lost 3 bases, J lost 4 bases, and 21 bases lay in between. CDR3 sequence reads: CASSERWRSSSADTQYF. The CDR3 DNA sequence: TGTGCCAGCAGCGAGCGGTGGCGGAGTAGCTCAGCAGATACGCAGTATTTT. The whole variable domain, filled in from reference TRBV9 and TRBJ2-3, reads DSGVTQTPKHLITATGQRVTLRCSPRSGDLSVYWYQQSLDQGLQFLIQYYNGEERAKGNILERFSAQQFPDLHSELNLSSLELGDSALYFCASSERWRSSSADTQYFGPGTRLTVL.

Only a few counts were recorded for this clone. The chain uses TRBV6-1 and TRBJ2-7; D is ambiguous. The CDR3 spans 11 residues. From germline, CDR1 is MNHNS and CDR2 SASEGT. V was clipped by 5 bases and J by 3 bases, with 5 bases between them. The CDR3 coding sequence is TGTGCCAGCAGTCCCCGCTACGAGCAGTACTTC. Translation: CASSPRYEQYF.

This rearrangement joins TRBV27 to TRBJ2-7, with TRBD2 matching 9 bases. The ends lost 6 bases at V and 4 bases at J; junction bases unmatched: 13. Germline V gene sequence: CDR1 MNHEY, CDR2 SMNVEV (reference sequence). The CDR3 sequence is 16 residues long. CDR3 sequence reads: CASRPRPSGDLYEQYF. In nucleotides, the CDR3 is TGTGCCAGCAGACCGAGGCCTAGCGGGGATTTATACGAGCAGTACTTC.

This sequence joins TRBV28 and TRBJ1-1; a possible D gene is TRBD1 (6 bases). With 3 bases removed from V and 3 bases from J, the gap between germline ends came to 20 bases. This CDR3 region has 17 residues. The germline V gene has CDR1 MDHEN and CDR2 SYDVKM. The CDR3 here is CASSFFGQPIGDTEAFF. The CDR3, as DNA: TGTGCCAGCAGTTTTTTCGGACAGCCGATAGGGGACACTGAAGCTTTCTTT.